One and the same sample provided the 5 T cell receptor beta chains below, sequenced in a study of T-cell reconstitution after alpha-beta-depleted transplantation in children. This sample's TCRbeta library carried unique molecular identifier barcodes. TCRdb used MiXCR to reprocess the PCR reads, holding one entry per CDR3 protein. The table includes approximately 400,000 distinct CDR3 sequences, about a sixth detected once. The sample in question was PBMCs, mostly from graft donor cells, obtained 360 days after TCRalphabeta/CD19-depleted stem cell transplant. All receptors derive from a boy under three years old who had a stem cell transplant for Wiskott-Aldrich syndrome, so the T cells may come from the graft donor.

The V gene is TRBV7-9, the J gene TRBJ2-3; D is unresolved. The CDR3 consists of 14 residues. Germline values: CDR1 SEHNR, CDR2 FQNEAQ (reference sequence). The V end lost 4 bases, the J end lost 0 bases, and 8 bases lay between the germline ends. The CDR3 spells CASSSRSSTDTQYF. CDR3 bases: TGTGCCAGCAGCTCCCGCTCGAGCACAGATACGCAGTATTTT.

This clonotype has only a few counts. The gene calls are TRBV7-8 and TRBJ2-2; 13 nucleotides agree with TRBD2. Germline trimming cut 1 base from V and 6 bases from J; bases unmatched to any gene: 8. Germline lookup yields CDR1 SGHVS and CDR2 FQNEAQ. This CDR3 has 18 residues. The CDR3 here is CASSLGWTSGSFPGELFF. In nucleotides, the CDR3 is TGTGCCAGCAGCTTAGGTTGGACTAGCGGGAGTTTTCCCGGGGAGCTGTTTTTT.

This clonotype was seen ten or more times. J is TRBJ2-4 and V is TRBV29-1, with D perhaps TRBD2 (6 bases). V lost 1 base and J lost 7, with 11 bases in between. Germline CDR1 SQVTM, CDR2 ANQGSEA. The CDR3 totals 13 residues. CDR3 DNA: TGCAGCGTTGAAGTAACCCGGGGGAACATTCAGTACTTC. Protein sequence: CSVEVTRGNIQYF.

This clonotype showed up just a few times. The chain joins TRBV7-9 to TRBJ2-7; 9 bases agree with TRBD2. The CDR3 length is 15 residues. After removal of 3 bases from V and 2 bases from J, the junction contained 5 bases not matched to a gene. Germline assignment: CDR1 SEHNR and CDR2 FQNEAQ (reference sequence). The DNA for the CDR3 is TGTGCCAGCAGCTTTGGGACTAGCAACGCCTACGAGCAGTACTTC. Amino acids: CASSFGTSNAYEQYF.

This clonotype turned up a few times. V usage is TRBV28 and J usage is TRBJ1-2; D is possibly TRBD1 (5 bases). Per germline, CDR1 MDHEN and CDR2 SYDVKM. This CDR3 is built from 17 residues. Between the trimmed V and J ends, which lost 5 bases and 4 bases, there was a span of 23 bases. The CDR3 spells CASSPPGTGVYSYGYTF. In nucleotides, the CDR3 is TGTGCCAGCAGTCCGCCCGGGACGGGTGTATATTCCTATGGCTACACCTTC.